This T cell receptor beta chain was profiled in a study of breast tumors, draining lymph nodes, adjacent tissues. CDR1 is KGHDR, CDR2 SFDVKD, per germline. V shed 7 bases and J 7 bases; nucleotides not matched to a gene: 10. CDR3 size: 15 residues. Points from the study as a whole: That most tumor T cells come from lymph nodes remained unproven. Compared with lymph nodes, tumors were less diverse; compared with nontumor tissue, more. Luminal-like breast cancer showed significantly higher tumor–nontumor repertoire similarity than basal-like. The data were judged consistent with most tumor T cells coming from lymph node and expanding in tumor.

TCRdb reprocessed the multiplex PCR reads via MiXCR and lists one record per CDR3 protein. Counted here are approximately 88,000 distinct CDR3 sequences, roughly 30% occurring once; the ten biggest clones make up more than 8%. Samples came from axillary lymph nodes draining the breast cancer. This clonotype was detected many times. Its antigen is not identified. Source material: axillary lymph node tissue. The TCR originated in a female donor with breast cancer. Some clones in this sample may be carry-over from other donors' samples. The J gene is TRBJ2-3, the V gene TRBV24-1; 10 bases are shared with TRBD1. The DNA for the CDR3 is TGTGCCACCAGCCGAGCCGGGACAGGGGAGAATACGCAGTATTTT. Protein: CATSRAGTGENTQYF.